This is a list of T cell receptor beta chains from one sample in a study of blood T cell repertoires in COVID-19. Assay used: immunoSEQ multiplex PCR; TCRdb lists only in-frame clones, some missing. The data contain roughly 200,000 clones, 88% of them seen just once; the ten biggest clones take up 1.5% to 2%. The sequenced material came from peripheral blood. These receptors were obtained from a man aged 18 to 35 with active or convalescent COVID-19. The CDR3 runs from the conserved cysteine through the conserved F or W. D genes are given only for firm matches.

CDR3 protein: CASSLGSRTGTTDTQYF
D gene: TRBD1
V gene: TRBV11-3
J gene: TRBJ2-3

CDR3 protein: CASSIDPEETQYF
D gene: NA
V gene: TRBV19
J gene: TRBJ2-5

CDR3 protein: CASSFSGQYNYGYTF
D gene: NA
V gene: TRBV5-5
J gene: TRBJ1-2

CDR3 protein: CASSPGEGVWGNSPLHF
D gene: NA
V gene: TRBV5-1
J gene: TRBJ1-6

CDR3 protein: CATSETANYGYTF
D gene: NA
V gene: TRBV24-1
J gene: TRBJ1-2

CDR3 protein: CASRGLAPDEQYF
D gene: TRBD2
V gene: TRBV6-5
J gene: TRBJ2-7

CDR3 protein: CATSRDRHTSGNTIYF
D gene: TRBD1
V gene: TRBV15
J gene: TRBJ1-3

CDR3 protein: CSVGGRGGTEAFF
D gene: NA
V gene: TRBV29-1
J gene: TRBJ1-1

CDR3 protein: CSVEGGGVSHSGNTIYF
D gene: NA
V gene: TRBV29-1
J gene: TRBJ1-3

CDR3 protein: CASSRVQGISPYEQYF
D gene: NA
V gene: TRBV6-6
J gene: TRBJ2-7

CDR3 protein: CASSSQMNTEAFF
D gene: NA
V gene: TRBV3-1/TRBV3-2
J gene: TRBJ1-1

CDR3 protein: CASRQGTQPQHF
D gene: TRBD1
V gene: TRBV19
J gene: TRBJ1-5

CDR3 protein: CASSLDSGVSSYNEQFF
D gene: TRBD2
V gene: TRBV7-9
J gene: TRBJ2-1

CDR3 protein: CASSSRGSSPLHF
D gene: NA
V gene: TRBV6-5
J gene: TRBJ1-6

CDR3 protein: CASSPPDFEKLFF
D gene: NA
V gene: TRBV18
J gene: TRBJ1-4

CDR3 protein: CASSLAMNSPAYGYTF
D gene: NA
V gene: TRBV5-4
J gene: TRBJ1-2

CDR3 protein: CASVGQGHEKLFF
D gene: TRBD1
V gene: TRBV2
J gene: TRBJ1-4

CDR3 protein: CASRLTGASPGELFF
D gene: TRBD1
V gene: TRBV3-1/TRBV3-2
J gene: TRBJ2-2

CDR3 protein: CASSLAGRALPGNTIYF
D gene: NA
V gene: TRBV5-1
J gene: TRBJ1-3

CDR3 protein: CASSKGLAGPDTQYF
D gene: TRBD2
V gene: TRBV9
J gene: TRBJ2-3

CDR3 protein: CASTGNTGELFF
D gene: NA
V gene: TRBV6-5
J gene: TRBJ2-2

CDR3 protein: CATTQGTGDYNEQFF
D gene: TRBD1
V gene: TRBV15
J gene: TRBJ2-1

CDR3 protein: CSVEDNGTQYF
D gene: NA
V gene: TRBV29-1
J gene: TRBJ2-3

CDR3 protein: CASSQGGLINEKLFF
D gene: NA
V gene: TRBV3-1/TRBV3-2
J gene: TRBJ1-4

CDR3 protein: CASSVKTSPLFNEQFF
D gene: TRBD2
V gene: TRBV11-2
J gene: TRBJ2-1

CDR3 protein: CASSPSTNTGELFF
D gene: NA
V gene: TRBV7-9
J gene: TRBJ2-2

CDR3 protein: CASSRSGTSGVADTQYF
D gene: TRBD2
V gene: TRBV5-1
J gene: TRBJ2-3

CDR3 protein: CASSFETGGSGTEAFF
D gene: TRBD1
V gene: TRBV7-9
J gene: TRBJ1-1

CDR3 protein: CASSLQGYGYTF
D gene: NA
V gene: TRBV7-9
J gene: TRBJ1-2

CDR3 protein: CSVQIRGSSGYTF
D gene: NA
V gene: TRBV29-1
J gene: TRBJ1-2

CDR3 protein: CASSLWGQGQPYF
D gene: NA
V gene: TRBV5-4
J gene: TRBJ1-1

CDR3 protein: CASSWRVAGEETQYF
D gene: TRBD2
V gene: TRBV5-6
J gene: TRBJ2-5

CDR3 protein: CASSLERGFGAFF
D gene: NA
V gene: TRBV11-2
J gene: TRBJ1-1

CDR3 protein: CASSNVRPGVSHEQFF
D gene: NA
V gene: TRBV21-1
J gene: TRBJ2-1

CDR3 protein: CAIRTGTGSNEQFF
D gene: TRBD1
V gene: TRBV10-3
J gene: TRBJ2-1

CDR3 protein: CASSQDLSQGSRGYTF
D gene: NA
V gene: TRBV3-1/TRBV3-2
J gene: TRBJ1-2

CDR3 protein: CASSRTGENTDTQYF
D gene: TRBD1
V gene: TRBV2
J gene: TRBJ2-3

CDR3 protein: CASSLNPRGNQPQHF
D gene: NA
V gene: TRBV7-2
J gene: TRBJ1-5

CDR3 protein: CASSARQGLNTGELFF
D gene: TRBD1
V gene: TRBV9
J gene: TRBJ2-2

CDR3 protein: CASRSAAGDGNIQYF
D gene: TRBD2
V gene: TRBV7-8
J gene: TRBJ2-4

CDR3 protein: CASSLEAAYNSPLHF
D gene: NA
V gene: TRBV5-1
J gene: TRBJ1-6

CDR3 protein: CASSEVSVDTGYNEQFF
D gene: NA
V gene: TRBV25-1
J gene: TRBJ2-1

CDR3 protein: CASSLVGLAWGSTNEKLFF
D gene: NA
V gene: TRBV7-2
J gene: TRBJ1-4

CDR3 protein: CASRTQGTQTSGANVLTF
D gene: NA
V gene: TRBV19
J gene: TRBJ2-6

CDR3 protein: CASSLDAGPGNTIYF
D gene: NA
V gene: TRBV7-2
J gene: TRBJ1-3

CDR3 protein: CATKTSTVNHGYTF
D gene: NA
V gene: TRBV24-1
J gene: TRBJ1-2